This T cell receptor (beta chain) was recovered during a study of T cell changes during pregnancy in multiple sclerosis. Sequencing used immunoSEQ multiplex PCR; TCRdb keeps in-frame clones, though not all of them. In the table there are almost 20,000 clones, about 87% of which are singletons. The origin of this receptor is a female donor in good health, enrolled as a control in a pregnancy study. Sequences were derived from CD8+ T cells from peripheral blood mononuclear cells, sampled in the third trimester of pregnancy.

DNA for the CDR3: TGTGCCAGCAGCTTACACCGGGCCAGGGGCAATCAGCCCCAGCATTTT. Translated: CASSLHRARGNQPQHF. This chain connects TRBV5-8 to TRBJ1-5, with D maybe TRBD1 (5 bases). Germline CDR1 SGHTS, CDR2 YDEGEE. Trimming shortened V by 2 bases and J by 2 bases, and 14 bases separated the two germline ends. The CDR3 is made up of 16 amino acids.